Listed below are T cell receptor beta chains from one sample, sequenced in a study of CD8+ T cells in alopecia areata. Profiled with immunoSEQ multiplex PCR; TCRdb holds only in-frame clones, not every one. Seen here are roughly 200,000 clones, about three fifths observed once, and the top ten hold approximately 3.5%. This sample comprised CD4+ T cells sorted from blood, obtained at week 4, from a patient treated with tofacitinib. The source of these receptors is a human donor with alopecia areata. Both conserved end residues are part of each CDR3. A D gene is named only where the DNA matches it firmly. Rows give clone size only sometimes, using once, few, many, or a class for an expanded clone.

TRBJ1-6 TRBV5-1 13 TRBD1 few CASSRDSNSPLHF TGCGCCAGCAGCCGGGACAGTAATTCACCCCTCCACTTT
TRBJ1-1 TRBV29-1 13 - - CSARLGRETEAFF TGCAGCGCCCGGTTGGGAAGAGAAACTGAAGCTTTCTTT
TRBJ2-1 TRBV4-1 17 - - CASSQVRLRGSYNEQFF TGCGCCAGCAGCCAAGTCCGTCTCAGGGGTTCCTACAATGAGCAGTTCTTC
TRBJ2-6 TRBV7-2 15 - - CASSLVASGANVLTF TGTGCCAGCAGCTTAGTGGCATCTGGGGCCAACGTCCTGACTTTC
TRBJ2-5 TRBV20-1 11 - - CSAGEAETQYF TGCAGTGCTGGAGAGGCCGAGACCCAGTACTTC
TRBJ1-2 TRBV7-2 12 - - CASSPGTVGYTF TGTGCCAGCAGCCCCGGCACCGTGGGCTACACCTTC
TRBJ2-5 TRBV29-1 16 TRBD2 few CSVNRPGLADQETQYF TGCAGCGTTAATCGACCAGGACTAGCGGATCAAGAGACCCAGTACTTC
TRBJ1-2 TRBV30 16 - - CAWGRTPLRATYGYTF TGTGCCTGGGGGCGCACACCCCTCAGGGCGACCTATGGCTACACCTTC
TRBJ2-5 TRBV21-1 16 - few CASSASPGKGKETQYF TGTGCCAGCAGTGCCTCCCCGGGGAAGGGGAAAGAGACCCAGTACTTC
TRBJ1-2 TRBV25-1 13 TRBD1 - CASSNTGGYGYTF TGTGCCAGCAGTAATACAGGGGGCTATGGCTACACCTTC
TRBJ1-4 TRBV7-9 13 - few CASSLAGPEKLFF TGTGCCAGCAGCTTAGCGGGTCCGGAAAAACTGTTTTTT